The text below deals with one T cell receptor (beta chain). Only in-frame clones appear in the TCRdb table, and some are missing; sequencing was by immunoSEQ multiplex PCR. The sample shows around 250,000 clones, approximately 80% of them seen only once. Between the trimmed V and J ends, which lost 2 bases and 2 bases, there was a span of 10 bases. Germline CDR1 WSHSY, CDR2 SAAADI. There are 14 residues in the CDR3. This sample stems from a study of blood T cell repertoires in COVID-19. Material for sequencing was peripheral blood. The chain carries TRBV10-2 and TRBJ2-7; D might be TRBD1 (5 bases). This clonotype was obtained from a young woman with acute or convalescent COVID-19. CDR3 in DNA: TGCGCCAGCAGTGAGCTCGACAGCACCTACGAGCAGTACTTC. Protein product: CASSELDSTYEQYF.